A selection of T cell receptor beta chains follows, all from one sample in a study of beta chain features in type 1 diabetes. The protocol was immunoSEQ multiplex PCR, while the TCRdb copy is restricted to in-frame clones and leaves out a portion. The profile covers 150,000 to 190,000 clones, with about 8.1% appearing a single time and about 0.6% taken by the ten largest. Sequencing used central memory CD4+ T cells from blood. These TCRs come from a man younger than 35 in good health. CDR3s include the opening cysteine and the closing phenylalanine or tryptophan. The D gene is left open where the match is weak. Clone size is not always given. Where it is, it says once, few, many or a class for expanded clones.

j_call | clone_size | v_call | d_call | cdr3_aa | cdr3_nt
TRBJ1-2 | few | TRBV7-9 | NA | CASRPKGEVSYGYTF | TGTGCCAGCAGGCCCAAAGGAGAAGTATCGTATGGCTACACCTTC
TRBJ2-7 | many | TRBV28 | NA | CASSRPQGSHEQYF | TGTGCCAGCAGCCGTCCTCAGGGGAGCCACGAGCAGTACTTC
TRBJ2-2 | few | TRBV5-8 | TRBD2 | CASSPREGLAGGNTGELFF | TGTGCCAGCAGCCCGCGCGAGGGACTAGCGGGGGGGAACACCGGGGAGCTGTTTTTT
TRBJ2-1 | NA | TRBV18 | TRBD2 | CASSPTSGRVNEQFF | TGTGCCAGCTCACCTACTAGCGGGAGGGTGAATGAGCAGTTCTTC
TRBJ1-4 | NA | TRBV30 | TRBD1 | CAWSPGTATNEKLFF | TGTGCCTGGAGTCCCGGGACAGCAACTAATGAAAAACTGTTTTTT
TRBJ2-7 | few | TRBV5-4 | TRBD1 | CASSLDRGPVIEYF | TGTGCCAGCAGCTTGGATAGGGGGCCCGTTATAGAGTACTTC
TRBJ2-3 | NA | TRBV13 | TRBD1 | CASSHRQGVTDTQYF | TGTGCCAGCAGCCATCGACAGGGGGTCACAGATACGCAGTATTTT
TRBJ2-3 | NA | TRBV6-1 | TRBD2 | CASSEGASGGTDTQYF | TGTGCCAGCAGTGAAGGGGCTAGCGGGGGTACAGATACGCAGTATTTT
TRBJ2-5 | few | TRBV11-3 | TRBD2 | CASSLRGLAEETQYF | TGTGCCAGCAGCTTACGCGGACTAGCGGAAGAGACCCAGTACTTC
TRBJ2-3 | many | TRBV29-1 | TRBD1 | CSVEEGMGRGPTDTQYF | TGCAGCGTTGAAGAGGGGATGGGCAGGGGGCCCACGGATACGCAGTATTTT
TRBJ1-5 | few | TRBV9 | NA | CASSVDSGQPQHF | TGTGCCAGCAGCGTAGATTCGGGGCAGCCCCAGCATTTT
TRBJ2-3 | NA | TRBV5-1 | NA | CASSLDRPSTDTQYF | TGCGCCAGCAGCTTAGACAGACCTAGCACAGATACGCAGTATTTT
TRBJ2-2 | few | TRBV18 | NA | CASSLEAGELFF | TGTGCCAGCTCCCTTGAGGCCGGGGAGCTGTTTTTT
TRBJ1-5 | NA | TRBV7-9 | NA | CASSAGGSNQPQHF | TGTGCCAGCAGCGCCGGGGGGAGCAATCAGCCCCAGCATTTT
TRBJ2-1 | few | TRBV7-6 | NA | CASSPMDNYNEQFF | TGTGCCAGCAGCCCTATGGACAACTACAATGAGCAGTTCTTC
TRBJ2-2 | few | TRBV29-1 | TRBD2 | CSVETSGRFGELFF | TGCAGCGTTGAAACTAGCGGGAGATTTGGGGAGCTGTTTTTT
TRBJ1-2 | NA | TRBV29-1 | TRBD1 | CSVEGGAGGANYGYTF | TGCAGCGTTGAGGGAGGAGCAGGGGGAGCTAACTATGGCTACACCTTC
TRBJ2-5 | many | TRBV4-3 | NA | CASSQDRGAGTQYF | TGCGCCAGCAGCCAAGATCGGGGGGCGGGGACCCAGTACTTC
TRBJ1-2 | NA | TRBV7-2 | TRBD1 | CASSLGQGESYGYTF | TGTGCCAGCAGCTTAGGGCAGGGGGAGAGCTATGGCTACACCTTC
TRBJ2-5 | NA | TRBV9 | NA | CASSVWGGEQETQYF | TGTGCCAGCAGCGTATGGGGGGGCGAGCAAGAGACCCAGTACTTC
TRBJ1-5 | NA | TRBV4-3 | NA | CASSQRTYHQPQHF | TGCGCCAGCAGCCAACGGACATACCATCAGCCCCAGCATTTT
TRBJ2-7 | few | TRBV5-1 | NA | CASSSHQASEQYF | TGCGCCAGCAGCTCACACCAGGCGAGCGAGCAGTACTTC
TRBJ1-1 | few | TRBV9 | NA | CASSAQGNTEAFF | TGTGCCAGCAGCGCACAGGGGAACACTGAAGCTTTCTTT
TRBJ1-2 | few | TRBV6-5 | TRBD1 | CASSFRGQGDGYTF | TGTGCCAGCAGTTTTCGGGGACAGGGCGATGGCTACACCTTC
TRBJ2-7 | NA | TRBV7-2 | TRBD2 | CASSPGGGQYAEQYF | TGTGCCAGCAGCCCCGGGGGGGGGCAATACGCCGAGCAGTACTTC
TRBJ1-1 | NA | TRBV9 | TRBD1 | CASSVERDRDTEAFF | TGTGCCAGCAGCGTAGAGAGGGACAGGGACACTGAAGCTTTCTTT
TRBJ2-5 | few | TRBV5-1 | NA | CASSFGQGFRETQYF | TGCGCCAGCAGCTTTGGGCAGGGATTTCGCGAGACCCAGTACTTC
TRBJ1-5 | few | TRBV29-1 | NA | CSVEADGEQPQHF | TGCAGCGTTGAAGCGGACGGGGAACAGCCCCAGCATTTT
TRBJ2-3 | NA | TRBV7-2 | TRBD2 | CASSLVASGAGEDTQYF | TGTGCCAGCAGCTTAGTGGCTAGCGGAGCGGGCGAGGATACGCAGTATTTT
TRBJ2-1 | many | TRBV21-1 | NA | CASSGDRGLNEQFF | TGTGCCAGCAGCGGGGACAGGGGTTTAAATGAGCAGTTCTTC
TRBJ2-7 | few | TRBV27 | NA | CASSLDITTYEQYF | TGTGCCAGCAGTCTGGACATCACTACCTACGAGCAGTACTTC
TRBJ1-2 | NA | TRBV9 | NA | CASSPPSPGYGYTF | TGTGCCAGCAGCCCCCCTTCCCCCGGGTATGGCTACACCTTC
TRBJ2-7 | NA | TRBV10-3 | NA | CAISEGVQGYEQYF | TGTGCCATCAGTGAGGGGGTACAGGGATACGAGCAGTACTTC
TRBJ2-1 | NA | TRBV7-9 | NA | CASSLAPGQYNEQFF | TGTGCCAGCAGCTTAGCACCCGGACAGTACAATGAGCAGTTCTTC
TRBJ2-5 | NA | TRBV7-3 | NA | CASSPMRSETQYF | TGTGCCAGCAGCCCCATGCGTTCGGAGACCCAGTACTTC
TRBJ1-2 | NA | TRBV5-1 | NA | CASSLAGPWAYGYTF | TGCGCCAGCAGCTTGGCCGGCCCCTGGGCCTATGGCTACACCTTC
TRBJ1-4 | many | TRBV30 | TRBD1 | CAWRDPGQGIAKLFF | TGTGCCTGGAGAGACCCGGGACAGGGGATAGCAAAACTGTTTTTT
TRBJ2-5 | few | TRBV11-2 | NA | CASSWGRWGGRQETQYF | TGTGCCAGCAGCTGGGGTCGGTGGGGGGGGCGTCAAGAGACCCAGTACTTC
TRBJ2-3 | NA | TRBV9 | NA | CASRRTGSRTDTQYF | TGTGCCAGCAGACGGACTGGATCGCGCACAGATACGCAGTATTTT
TRBJ2-1 | NA | TRBV14 | TRBD2 | CASSQVLGSGGDNEQFF | TGTGCCAGCAGCCAAGTTCTGGGTAGCGGGGGGGACAATGAGCAGTTCTTC
TRBJ2-3 | few | TRBV2 | TRBD1 | CASRAGTGGFTADTQYF | TGTGCCAGCAGAGCCGGGACAGGGGGCTTTACGGCAGATACGCAGTATTTT
TRBJ2-7 | few | TRBV27 | NA | CASSLYRDSVEQYF | TGTGCCAGCAGTCTGTACAGGGATTCTGTTGAGCAGTACTTC
TRBJ1-4 | many | TRBV15 | TRBD1 | CATSRGGREKLFF | TGTGCCACCAGCCGAGGGGGCCGGGAAAAACTGTTTTTT
TRBJ2-7 | many | TRBV23-1 | NA | CASRTLGGQSYEQYF | TGCGCCAGCCGAACCTTAGGAGGACAGTCTTACGAGCAGTACTTC
TRBJ1-3 | NA | TRBV7-9 | NA | CASSSTTGNTIYF | TGTGCCAGCAGCTCGACAACGGGAAACACCATATATTTT
TRBJ1-2 | few | TRBV7-2 | NA | CASSTPTANYGYTF | TGTGCCAGCAGCACACCGACAGCAAACTATGGCTACACCTTC
TRBJ2-7 | NA | TRBV18 | TRBD1 | CASSHSGTALYEQYF | TGTGCCAGCTCCCACTCCGGGACAGCTCTCTACGAGCAGTACTTC
TRBJ1-2 | many | TRBV4-3 | TRBD1 | CASSQDTGVVGYTF | TGCGCCAGCAGCCAAGATACAGGGGTGGTAGGCTACACCTTC
TRBJ2-3 | many | TRBV19 | NA | CASSTIAGFTDTQYF | TGTGCCAGTAGTACTATCGCGGGGTTCACAGATACGCAGTATTTT
TRBJ2-1 | NA | TRBV27 | TRBD2 | CASSFPLADYNEQFF | TGTGCCAGCAGTTTTCCCCTAGCGGATTACAATGAGCAGTTCTTC
TRBJ1-5 | few | TRBV4-2 | TRBD1 | CASSQDSGGHQPQHF | TGTGCCAGCAGCCAAGATTCAGGGGGCCACCAGCCCCAGCATTTT
TRBJ2-5 | few | TRBV4-2 | NA | CASSQDPGKAETQYF | TGTGCCAGCAGCCAAGATCCCGGGAAGGCAGAGACCCAGTACTTC
TRBJ2-1 | NA | TRBV6-1 | TRBD2 | CASIRLAGAVEQFF | TGTGCCAGCATTAGACTAGCGGGAGCGGTTGAGCAGTTCTTC